The 29 T cell receptor beta chains below were found in one sample sequenced in a study of T cells after somatic rescue of genetic block. Clones were sequenced by immunoSEQ multiplex PCR, and TCRdb holds only the in-frame ones, with some missing. The sample consists of under 150,000 clones, just over 90% of them appearing once. The sequenced material came from peripheral blood mononuclear cells (PBMCs). Every receptor here comes from a woman under 30.

This clone was seen a handful of times. V and J are TRBV9 and TRBJ1-2, with TRBD1 identical over 10 bases. The V segment lost 3 bases and the J segment 3 bases; nucleotides outside the gene matches: 14. CDR3 length equals 18 residues. Germline V gives CDR1 SGDLS, CDR2 YYNGEE. The CDR3 coding sequence is TGTGCCAGCAGCGCCTCATACCTCGGGACAGGGGTGGACTATGGCTACACCTTC. Amino acid sequence: CASSASYLGTGVDYGYTF.

This clone was counted a few times. The rearrangement links TRBV5-1 to TRBJ1-5, with D unclear. This CDR3 region has 13 residues. V was clipped by 2 bases and J by 6 bases, with 9 bases between them. Germline V gene lookup returns CDR1 SGHRS and CDR2 YFSETQ. The CDR3 protein is CASSFDLSQPQHF. The CDR3 bases are TGCGCCAGCAGCTTTGACCTCTCTCAGCCCCAGCATTTT.

The gene calls are TRBV12-2 and TRBJ2-5; the DNA was not compared with TRBD1, the D call given in the table. TRBV12-2 is a pseudogene locus. The CDR3 is made up of 14 amino acids. The CDR3 reads CASRAGQGRGTQYF. The DNA for the CDR3 is TGTGCAAGTCGAGCGGGACAGGGGAGGGGGACCCAGTACTTC.

The chain couples TRBV7-9 to TRBJ2-7; D perhaps matches TRBD1 (5 bases). This CDR3 comprises 13 residues. Deletions cut 4 bases from V and 3 bases from J, with 10 bases between. Looked up from germline, CDR1 is SEHNR and CDR2 is FQNEAQ (reference sequence). The CDR3: CASSSDNLYEQYF. The CDR3, as DNA: TGTGCCAGCAGCTCGGACAACCTCTACGAGCAGTACTTC.

CDR3 DNA: TGTGCCAGCATCGTCACCAGGGGTTCGGCCTACGAGCAGTACTTC. It codes for CASIVTRGSAYEQYF. The J gene is TRBJ2-7, the V gene TRBV6-5; TRBD1 might be the D (6 bases). The V gene lost 7 bases and the J gene lost 2 bases, with 18 bases spanning the gap. CDR3 length: 15 amino acids. The germline V gene encodes CDR1 MNHEY and CDR2 SVGAGI.

This chain connects TRBV30 to TRBJ2-7; D gene uncertain. Germline V CDR1 and CDR2: GTSNPN, SVGIG (reference sequence). CDR3 size: 13 residues. Trimming removed 1 base from V and 5 bases from J, with 12 bases in between. CDR3 residues: CAWSGVVGDEQYF. CDR3 nucleotides: TGTGCCTGGAGTGGGGTTGTGGGCGACGAGCAGTACTTC.

This sequence joins TRBV7-6 and TRBJ1-3; 7 bases align to TRBD1. The CDR3 spans 17 residues. Trimming cost V 1 base and J 4 bases; bases outside gene matches: 10. Germline V CDR1 and CDR2: SGHVS, FNYEAQ. CDR3 bases: TGTGCCAGCAGCTTAGGACAGGGCCTACGATCGGGAAACACCATATATTTT. Translating it yields CASSLGQGLRSGNTIYF. The full variable domain, rest sourced from reference TRBV7-6 and TRBJ1-3, is GAGVSQSPRYKVTKRGQDVALRCDPISGHVSLYWYRQALGQGPEFLTYFNYEAQQDKSGLPNDRFSAERPEGSISTLTIQRTEQRDSAMYRCASSLGQGLRSGNTIYFGEGSWLTVV.

The table lists this clone with a count of one. The J gene is TRBJ1-1, the V gene TRBV12-5; D possibly corresponds to TRBD1 (5 bases). The germline V gene encodes CDR1 LGHNT and CDR2 FRNRAP. This CDR3 spans 13 amino acids. Trimming left V 6 bases short and J 6 bases short, with 14 bases between. DNA of the CDR3: TGTGCTAGTGGACCGGGGCTGGCGGCTGAAGCTTTCTTT. It is translated as CASGPGLAAEAFF.

The CDR3 sequence: CASSFSYEQYF. The DNA of the CDR3 is TGTGCCAGCAGCTTCTCCTACGAGCAGTACTTC. The chain carries TRBV7-2 and TRBJ2-7; D remains unclear. V was shortened by 3 bases and J by 0 bases, with 0 bases between the two germline ends. CDR1 and CDR2 from the germline V gene are SGHTA and FQGNSA. CDR3 length: 11 residues.

CDR3 in amino acids: CSATTDTQYF. The DNA of the CDR3 is TGCAGTGCTACCACAGATACGCAGTATTTT. The genes are TRBV20-1 and TRBJ2-3; no reliable D call. Per the germline V gene, CDR1 is DFQATT and CDR2 is SNEGSKA (reference sequence). Trimming removed 4 bases at V and 2 bases at J, with 1 base between. The length of the CDR3 is 10 residues.

The sample holds one count of this clone. The chain couples TRBV4-1 to TRBJ1-2, with 10 bases lining up with TRBD1. CDR3 length equals 17 residues. Germline assignment: CDR1 MGHRA and CDR2 YSYEKL. J lost 6 bases, V lost 4 bases, and 14 bases had no gene match. This CDR3 is CASSLLTSDRGKNGYTF. CDR3 nucleotides: TGCGCCAGCAGCCTGCTTACCTCGGACAGGGGGAAAAATGGCTACACCTTC.

The J gene is TRBJ2-2, the V gene TRBV7-2, with 8 bases matching TRBD2. Trimming took 7 bases from V and 4 from J; bases not matched to a gene: 11. This CDR3 spans 16 amino acids. Germline CDR1 SGHTA, CDR2 FQGNSA. The CDR3 protein is CASTTGKRGITGELFF. CDR3 in DNA: TGTGCCAGCACCACCGGGAAGCGGGGGATCACCGGGGAGCTGTTTTTT.

V and J are TRBV4-2 and TRBJ2-2, with 10 bases matching TRBD1. V gave up 4 bases and J gave up 4 bases; unmatched junction bases: 9. The CDR3 is made up of 17 amino acids. Germline V gives CDR1 LGHNA, CDR2 YNFKEQ. The chain's CDR3 is CASSPGTGAGGTGELFF. CDR3 bases: TGTGCCAGCAGCCCCGGGACAGGGGCTGGCGGCACCGGGGAGCTGTTTTTT.

The chain combines TRBV10-3 with TRBJ1-3; D uncertain. This CDR3 has 13 amino acids. Per the germline V gene, CDR1 is ENHRY and CDR2 is SYGVKD. Between the trimmed V and J ends, which lost 7 bases and 4 bases, there was a span of 11 bases. The CDR3 sequence is CAIKIAAGNTIYF. For the CDR3, the DNA is TGTGCCATCAAAATCGCGGCGGGAAACACCATATATTTT.

The chain couples TRBV7-6 to TRBJ1-1, with D perhaps matching TRBD1 (5 bases). CDR1 and CDR2 from the germline V gene are SGHVS and FNYEAQ. The CDR3 runs to 14 residues. V lost 5 bases and J 6 bases, leaving 16 bases between the germline ends. CDR3 coding DNA: TGTGCCAGCAGCCCCCGGGCCGCGGGGGCTGAAGCTTTCTTT. Protein product: CASSPRAAGAEAFF.

V usage is TRBV27 and J usage is TRBJ1-5; 7 bases align to TRBD1. This CDR3 has 16 residues. Germline V gene data show CDR1 as MNHEY and CDR2 as SMNVEV (reference sequence). V shed 5 bases and J 2 bases; nucleotides not matched to a gene: 9. The CDR3 region has the DNA TGTGCCAGCAGTGCTACAGGGGCGGGTGGCAATCAGCCCCAGCATTTT. Amino acid sequence: CASSATGAGGNQPQHF.

This rearrangement joins TRBV11-2 to TRBJ2-1, with TRBD1 matching over 9 bases. This CDR3 is 15 amino acids long. Germline V gene data show CDR1 as SGHAT and CDR2 as FQNNGV. With V trimmed by 4 bases and J by 7 bases, 8 bases remained unmatched. CDR3 amino acids: CASSYPGTGRNEQFF. CDR3 coding DNA: TGTGCCAGCAGCTACCCTGGGACAGGGCGAAATGAGCAGTTCTTC.

The rearrangement uses TRBV4-3 and TRBJ2-7; 9 nucleotides agree with TRBD2. V lost 0 bases to trimming and J lost 2 bases; unmatched junction nucleotides: 2. Germline CDR1 and CDR2: LGHNA and YSLEER. CDR3 size: 15 residues. The CDR3 DNA reads as TGCGCCAGCAGCCAAGAAAGCGGGGGGCCCTACGAGCAGTACTTC. It is translated as CASSQESGGPYEQYF.

The chain couples TRBV28 to TRBJ2-7; D uncertain. V dropped 6 bases and J dropped 2 bases, with 11 bases sitting between them. Germline CDR1 MDHEN, CDR2 SYDVKM. CDR3 length equals 13 residues. The CDR3 sequence is CASRFLGTYEQYF. The CDR3 DNA follows: TGTGCCAGCAGGTTTTTAGGGACCTACGAGCAGTACTTC.

The rearrangement uses TRBV9 and TRBJ2-5; D ambiguous. This CDR3 spans 13 amino acids. V lost 7 bases to trimming and J lost 1 base, with 11 bases between them. In germline, CDR1 is SGDLS, CDR2 YYNGEE. CDR3 residues: CASGSGTQETQYF. The CDR3 nucleotides are TGTGCCAGCGGTTCGGGCACCCAAGAGACCCAGTACTTC.

V gene TRBV18 combines with J gene TRBJ1-1; D possibly corresponds to TRBD1 (5 bases). CDR1 and CDR2 from the germline V gene are KGHSH and LQKENI. V lost 2 bases, J lost 1 base, and 11 bases lay in between. The CDR3 contains 15 residues. CDR3 loop: CASSPKAGWNTEAFF. DNA for the CDR3: TGTGCCAGCTCACCAAAAGCAGGGTGGAACACTGAAGCTTTCTTT.

The rearrangement links TRBV30 to TRBJ2-6; no definite D call. V gave up 4 bases and J gave up 8 bases, with 6 bases separating them. CDR3 length: 11 amino acids. Germline values: CDR1 GTSNPN, CDR2 SVGIG (reference sequence). CDR3 nucleotides: TGTGCCTGGATTCGTACCAACGTCCTGACTTTC. It translates to CAWIRTNVLTF.

J is TRBJ2-7 and V is TRBV27; D not resolved. The germline gives CDR1 MNHEY, CDR2 SMNVEV (reference sequence). Trimming cost V 0 bases and J 3 bases, with 12 bases left between them. The CDR3 loop spans 15 amino acids. In nucleotides, the CDR3 is TGTGCCAGCAGTTTATCCAGACCCAGTGGCTACGAGCAGTACTTC. Translated, it gives CASSLSRPSGYEQYF.

The rearrangement uses TRBV27 and TRBJ2-1; TRBD2 aligns across 8 bases. The trim removed 4 bases at V and 4 bases at J, leaving 6 bases unmatched. The CDR3 covers 15 residues. Germline assignment: CDR1 MNHEY and CDR2 SMNVEV (reference sequence). For the CDR3, the DNA is TGTGCCAGCAGTTCAGCGGGGGATTTGTACAATGAGCAGTTCTTC. This translates into CASSSAGDLYNEQFF.

V gene TRBV30 combines with J gene TRBJ2-7; 7 bases are a match to TRBD2. V gave up 0 bases and J gave up 12 bases; unmatched junction bases: 5. The V gene's germline CDR1 is GTSNPN and CDR2 SVGIG (reference sequence). CDR3 size: 11 residues. In DNA, the CDR3 is TGTGCCTGGAGTGTACGGGGGGTACGGTACTTC. Its translation is CAWSVRGVRYF. The variable domain in full, with the rest retrieved from reference TRBV30 and TRBJ2-7, is SQTIHQWPATLVQPVGSPLSLECTVEGTSNPNLYWYRQAAGRGLQLLFYSVGIGQISSEVPQNLSASRPQDRQFILSSKKLLLSDSGFYLCAWSVRGVRYFGPGTRLTVT.

The gene calls are TRBV5-5 and TRBJ2-4, with D unresolved. Germline V gene sequence: CDR1 SGHKS, CDR2 YYEKEE (reference sequence). Trimming removed 1 base from V and 8 bases from J, with 7 bases in between. This CDR3 has 12 amino acids. The CDR3 DNA follows: TGTGCCAGCAGCTTGCAGTGGGACATTCAGTACTTC. Translation: CASSLQWDIQYF.

The chain recombines TRBV13 with TRBJ2-7, with 12 bases that match TRBD2. The junction had 7 bases not matched to a gene; V was cut back by 4 bases and J by 3 bases. The V gene's germline CDR1 is PRHDT and CDR2 FYEKMQ (reference sequence). This CDR3 has 16 residues. In DNA form, the CDR3 reads TGTGCCAGCAGCTCCCTAGCGGGGGGGGCGCTCTACGAGCAGTACTTC. As protein: CASSSLAGGALYEQYF.

V is TRBV18 and J is TRBJ2-7; the D gene is possibly TRBD2 (5 bases). The V gene's germline CDR1 is KGHSH and CDR2 LQKENI. This CDR3 spans 11 amino acids. V lost 4 bases to trimming and J lost 5 bases, with 6 bases between them. DNA for the CDR3: TGTGCCAGCTCACAGGAGGACGAGCAGTACTTC. Protein sequence: CASSQEDEQYF.

This clone came up once. CDR3 coding DNA: TGCGCCAGCAGCCCCAACTTTGGGACTTACAATGAGCAGTTCTTC. As protein: CASSPNFGTYNEQFF. This chain links TRBV4-3 with TRBJ2-1, with D maybe TRBD2 (6 bases). Germline V gene data show CDR1 as LGHNA and CDR2 as YSLEER. The CDR3 extends over 15 amino acids. The ends were cut back, 4 bases at V and 4 bases at J, with 14 bases in the middle.